Listed here are 7 T cell receptor beta chains from one sample, sequenced in a study of Ad26.COV2.S vaccination and SARS-CoV-2 variants (dated by TCRdb to the early 2020s). Reading the label with the study, this specimen's time point is: individuals recovered from natural SARS-CoV-2 infection. Library preparation was by the immunoSEQ multiplex PCR assay. Sourced from immuneACCESS, this table was stored by TCRdb with only in-frame sequences that have V and J called. A share of the clones is absent; for the studies checked, an unresolved V gene accounts for under half, and the remainder has no known explanation. Present in this sample are about 350,000 clones, roughly nine tenths of which were seen just once. The ten largest clones capture roughly 3.9% of the sample. Sequenced material: peripheral blood, taken after recovery from COVID-19. These receptors all come from a human donor who had recovered from COVID-19.

J is TRBJ1-2 and V is TRBV5-6; D is perhaps TRBD1 (6 bases). The CDR3 spans 14 residues. Germline V CDR1 and CDR2: SGHDT, YYEEEE. Trimming removed 4 bases from V and 0 bases from J, with 10 bases in between. The CDR3 loop is CASSVRGANYGYTF. CDR3 coding DNA: TGTGCCAGCAGCGTGAGGGGGGCTAACTATGGCTACACCTTC.

The J gene is TRBJ1-4, the V gene TRBV4-1; a possible D gene is TRBD1 (6 bases). Germline CDR1 and CDR2: MGHRA and YSYEKL. Between the trimmed V and J ends, which lost 2 bases and 0 bases, there was a span of 10 bases. The CDR3 is made up of 16 amino acids. The CDR3 is CASSQWTASTNEKLFF. The CDR3 nucleotides read TGCGCCAGCAGCCAATGGACAGCCTCAACTAATGAAAAACTGTTTTTT.

The chain joins TRBV4-2 to TRBJ2-1; 12 bases are a match to TRBD2. The ends lost 0 bases at V and 6 bases at J; junction bases unmatched: 3. This CDR3 comprises 16 residues. Germline values: CDR1 LGHNA, CDR2 YNFKEQ. The CDR3: CASSQDPSGGANEQFF. Written as DNA, the CDR3 is TGTGCCAGCAGCCAAGATCCTAGCGGGGGGGCCAATGAGCAGTTCTTC.

V is TRBV2 and J is TRBJ2-4; D not resolved. Germline V gene lookup returns CDR1 SNHLY and CDR2 FYNNEI. The CDR3 has 16 residues. Trimming pared 2 bases from V and 1 base from J, leaving 12 bases between. Here the CDR3 reads CASSEIVEMAKNIQYF. The CDR3 DNA reads TGTGCCAGCAGTGAAATAGTAGAGATGGCCAAAAACATTCAGTACTTC.

The chain couples TRBV7-9 to TRBJ2-3; 12 bases map to TRBD2. The CDR3 is 17 amino acids. V lost 5 bases, J lost 2 bases, and 8 bases stayed unmatched. Germline V gene sequence: CDR1 SEHNR, CDR2 FQNEAQ (reference sequence). The CDR3: CASSPTSGGPNTDTQYF. The DNA for the CDR3 is TGTGCCAGCAGCCCAACTAGCGGGGGGCCTAACACAGATACGCAGTATTTT.

This chain connects TRBV5-1 to TRBJ1-2; the D is unclear. The CDR3 loop spans 15 amino acids. Germline V gives CDR1 SGHRS, CDR2 YFSETQ. Trimming removed 0 bases from V and 4 bases from J, with 13 bases in between. CDR3 in amino acids: CASSLDSAASYGYTF. The CDR3 DNA sequence: TGCGCCAGCAGCTTGGATTCGGCAGCTAGCTATGGCTACACCTTC.

The CDR3 reads CASSYGRLAGYNEQFF. The CDR3 DNA is TGTGCCAGCAGTTATGGAAGACTAGCGGGGTACAATGAGCAGTTCTTC. V and J are TRBV6-2 or TRBV6-3 and TRBJ2-1; 11 bases are shared with TRBD2. V lost 3 bases, J lost 4 bases, and 5 bases stayed unmatched. The CDR3 has 16 residues. The germline gives CDR1 MNHEY, CDR2 SVGEGT.